This TCR beta chain was recorded in a study of blood T cell repertoires in COVID-19. Turning to the study itself: Specimens from acute and convalescent COVID-19 originated in the United States, Italy and Spain. PBMCs, B-cell-depleted T cells, or T cells were the source of the cDNA or gDNA that made up the material.

The authors' processing: Scientists estimated how many nucleated cells there were by amplifying reference gene primers. The protocol was immunoSEQ multiplex PCR, while the TCRdb copy is restricted to in-frame clones and leaves out a portion. V, J and clone size are those of that table, while D and trimming were read from the DNA. The repertoire holds under 150,000 clones, with roughly 85% as singletons. J lost 8 bases, V lost 4 bases, and 14 bases had no gene match. CDR1 MNHEY and CDR2 SVGAGI come from the germline V gene. The CDR3 sequence is 16 residues long. What was sequenced was peripheral blood. The V call is TRBV6-5, the J call TRBJ2-1; TRBD2 matches at 7 bases. This clonotype originated in a man between 60 and 70 years old with acute or convalescent COVID-19. CDR3 bases: TGTGCCAGCAGTTCCGACCCGACTAGCTTATCACATGAGCAGTTCTTC. This gives the protein CASSSDPTSLSHEQFF.